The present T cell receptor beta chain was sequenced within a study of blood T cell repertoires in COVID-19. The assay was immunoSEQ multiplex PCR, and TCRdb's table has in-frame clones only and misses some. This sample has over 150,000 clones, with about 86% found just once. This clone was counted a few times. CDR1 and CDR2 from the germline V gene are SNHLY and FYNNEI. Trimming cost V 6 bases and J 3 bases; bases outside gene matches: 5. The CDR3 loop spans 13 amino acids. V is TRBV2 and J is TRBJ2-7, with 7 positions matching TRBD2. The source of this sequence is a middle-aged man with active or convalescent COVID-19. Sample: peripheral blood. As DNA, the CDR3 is TGTGCCAGCAGCCATTCGGGGGGCTACGAGCAGTACTTC. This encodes CASSHSGGYEQYF. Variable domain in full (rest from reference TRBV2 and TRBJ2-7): EPEVTQTPSHQVTQMGQEVILRCVPISNHLYFYWYRQILGQKVEFLVSFYNNEISEKSEIFDDQFSVERPDGSNFTLKIRSTKLEDSAMYFCASSHSGGYEQYFGPGTRLTVT.